Each of the 23 T cell receptor beta chains below was sequenced from the same sample in a study of post-analysis software for immune sequencing data. Study conclusions and caveats: TRBV5-6, TRBV5-1 and TRBV20-1 belonged to a set of roughly five TRBV segments that were more frequent in patients than controls.

The library was made from cDNA and included unique molecular identifiers. In TCRdb, the PCR reads were re-called with MiXCR into one record per CDR3 protein. The table records roughly 620,000 distinct CDR3 sequences, around 47% of them present only once. These receptors' antigens are unknown. The sequencing sample was made of blood. These receptors were collected from a girl aged 10 to 17 with multiple sclerosis.

At least ten counts were recorded for this clonotype. The chain has TRBV6-5 and TRBJ2-1, with D perhaps assigned TRBD1 or TRBD2 (5 bases each). The CDR3 length is 14 residues. V dropped 4 bases and J dropped 6 bases, with 13 bases sitting between them. The germline CDR1 and CDR2 sequences are MNHEY and SVGAGI. Written as DNA, the CDR3 is TGTGCCAGCAGTTGGGGGACGGACGGCAATGAGCAGTTCTTC. This codes for CASSWGTDGNEQFF.

This clonotype was picked up a small number of times. V gene TRBV6-6 combines with J gene TRBJ2-4; D ambiguous. The CDR3 contains 13 residues. With 2 bases removed from V and 5 bases from J, the gap between germline ends came to 7 bases. Germline V gene lookup returns CDR1 MNHNY and CDR2 SVGAGI (reference sequence). The CDR3 reads CASSYVPQNIQYF. The CDR3, as DNA: TGTGCCAGCAGTTACGTCCCACAAAACATTCAGTACTTC.

This chain uses TRBV12-3 or TRBV12-4 with TRBJ2-3; 7 bases map to TRBD2. V lost 6 bases and J lost 3; bases outside the gene matches: 9. This CDR3 has 15 amino acids. CDR3 amino acids: CASRNTAGETDTQYF. In DNA form, the CDR3 reads TGTGCCAGCAGGAACACGGCGGGGGAGACAGATACGCAGTATTTT.

This clonotype appeared a few times. V gene TRBV11-2 combines with J gene TRBJ2-1; D is possibly TRBD2 (6 bases). CDR1 is SGHAT, CDR2 FQNNGV, per germline. The CDR3 consists of 13 residues. The V and J ends lost 4 bases and 10 bases respectively, with 14 bases between them. CDR3 coding DNA: TGTGCCAGCAGCTGGCGATTAGCGGAGGAGCAGTTCTTC. It codes for CASSWRLAEEQFF.

V and J are TRBV6-1 and TRBJ2-5, with D perhaps TRBD1 (8 bases). V was shortened by 11 bases and J by 2 bases, with 12 bases between the two germline ends. The CDR3 is made up of 12 amino acids. Germline loops: CDR1 MNHNS, CDR2 SASEGT. The CDR3 coding sequence is TGTGCCGCGGGGGACAGGCAAGAGACCCAGTACTTC. Translated, it gives CAAGDRQETQYF.

In its sample, this clonotype was seen a few times. This chain uses TRBV7-9 with TRBJ2-5, with D hard to call. Between the trimmed V and J ends, which lost 0 bases and 3 bases, there was a span of 8 bases. In germline, CDR1 is SEHNR, CDR2 FQNEAQ (reference sequence). This CDR3 region has 14 residues. The CDR3 DNA sequence: TGTGCCAGCAGCTTAGCAGGTTACGAAGAGACCCAGTACTTC. Its translation: CASSLAGYEETQYF.

The genes are TRBV12-3 or TRBV12-4 and TRBJ2-2, with TRBD2 matching 7 bases. Trimming removed 6 bases from V and 3 bases from J; junction bases left unmatched: 7. This CDR3 has 15 residues. The CDR3 reads CASRSSGTYTGELFF. The CDR3, as DNA: TGTGCCAGCAGGTCTAGCGGAACTTACACCGGGGAGCTGTTTTTT.

This clonotype was detected a few times. The chain is built from TRBV20-1 and TRBJ2-3; 10 bases are a match to TRBD2. The J segment lost 1 base and the V segment lost 6 bases, leaving 7 bases of the junction unmatched. Germline V gene lookup returns CDR1 DFQATT and CDR2 SNEGSKA (reference sequence). The CDR3 runs 15 residues. The chain's CDR3 is CSANPLAGGTDTQYF. The CDR3 DNA follows: TGCAGTGCCAATCCTCTAGCGGGGGGCACAGATACGCAGTATTTT.

This clonotype was recorded once. The rearrangement uses TRBV20-1 and TRBJ2-4, with D possibly TRBD2 on 6 matching bases. This CDR3 comprises 13 residues. V lost 1 base and J 8 bases, leaving 12 bases between the germline ends. Per the germline V gene, CDR1 is DFQATT and CDR2 is SNEGSKA (reference sequence). The CDR3 DNA sequence: TGCAGTGCTAGAGGGCAGGGAGGTCACATTCAGTACTTC. The encoded protein is CSARGQGGHIQYF.

The V gene is TRBV20-1, the J gene TRBJ1-4, with D possibly matching TRBD1 (6 bases). V was shortened by 1 base and J by 0 bases, with 9 bases between the two germline ends. Germline V gene sequence: CDR1 DFQATT, CDR2 SNEGSKA (reference sequence). This CDR3 has 15 amino acids. The CDR3 nucleotides read TGCAGTGCTAGAGCATCAGGGGCAACTAATGAAAAACTGTTTTTT. Its protein product is CSARASGATNEKLFF.

This chain joins TRBV5-1 and TRBJ1-1; TRBD1 agrees at 8 bases. The J segment lost 1 base and the V segment lost 1 base, leaving 3 bases of the junction unmatched. Germline loops: CDR1 SGHRS, CDR2 YFSETQ. This CDR3 is 15 amino acids long. CDR3 residues: CASSLYRGSNTEAFF. In DNA form, the CDR3 reads TGCGCCAGCAGCTTGTACAGGGGGTCGAACACTGAAGCTTTCTTT.

This clonotype appeared a few times. This chain connects TRBV20-1 to TRBJ2-7; 13 nucleotides agree with TRBD2. CDR3 size: 14 residues. V was clipped by 6 bases and J by 0 bases; unmatched bases: 2. The germline gives CDR1 DFQATT, CDR2 SNEGSKA (reference sequence). CDR3 in DNA: TGCAGTGCCAGGACTAGCGGGAGCTCCTACGAGCAGTACTTC. This sequence encodes CSARTSGSSYEQYF.

The V gene is TRBV20-1, the J gene TRBJ2-4, with TRBD1 matching 10 bases. The V segment lost 3 bases and the J segment 0 bases; nucleotides outside the gene matches: 5. The CDR3 consists of 16 residues. Per the germline V gene, CDR1 is DFQATT and CDR2 is SNEGSKA (reference sequence). CDR3 sequence reads: CSASQGQGLAKNIQYF. The CDR3, as DNA: TGCAGTGCTAGCCAGGGACAGGGGTTAGCCAAAAACATTCAGTACTTC.

This clonotype has more than one count but fewer than ten. The CDR3 loop reads CATNGGDYNEQFF. The CDR3, as DNA: TGTGCCACCAACGGGGGCGACTACAATGAGCAGTTCTTC. The J gene is TRBJ2-1, the V gene TRBV15; D tentatively reads TRBD1 or TRBD2 (6 bases each). From germline, CDR1 is LNHNV and CDR2 YYDKDF (reference sequence). There are 13 residues in the CDR3. Trimming stripped 7 bases from V and 3 bases from J, with 10 bases between.

There are a few counts of this clonotype. The gene calls are TRBV6-1 and TRBJ2-7; 14 nucleotides agree with TRBD2. V lost 4 bases to trimming and J lost 3 bases; unmatched junction nucleotides: 5. The CDR3 has 16 amino acids. Per the germline V gene, CDR1 is MNHNS and CDR2 is SASEGT. The CDR3 sequence: CASSGLAGGPGYEQYF. The CDR3 nucleotides are TGTGCCAGCAGTGGACTAGCGGGGGGGCCGGGCTACGAGCAGTACTTC.

The V and J genes are TRBV3-1 and TRBJ1-1; 10 nucleotides line up with TRBD1. The CDR3 sequence is 14 residues long. Germline V gene sequence: CDR1 LGHDT, CDR2 YNNKEL (reference sequence). Trimming took 3 bases from V and 12 from J; bases not matched to a gene: 10. The CDR3, as DNA: TGTGCCAGCAGCCAGATACCGGGACAGGGGAGAACTTTCTTT. This translates into CASSQIPGQGRTFF. The full variable domain, rest sourced from reference TRBV3-1 and TRBJ1-1, is DTAVSQTPKYLVTQMGNDKSIKCEQNLGHDTMYWYKQDSKKFLKIMFSYNNKELIINETVPNRFSPKSPDKAHLNLHINSLELGDSAVYFCASSQIPGQGRTFFGQGTRLTVV.

The chain carries TRBV11-2 and TRBJ2-4, with D maybe TRBD2 (5 bases). TRBJ2-7 explains the end of the DNA better; the J call may be wrong. Germline V gives CDR1 SGHAT, CDR2 FQNNGV. This CDR3 is built from 13 residues. This chain's CDR3 is CASSPGLGNEQYF. The CDR3 DNA reads TGTGCCAGCAGCCCCGGACTCGGGAACGAGCAGTACTTC.

In nucleotides, the CDR3 is TGCGCCAGCAGCCCCTGGGCTAGCGGGAGTGTCAATGAGCAGTTCTTC. Residues: CASSPWASGSVNEQFF. The genes are TRBV5-1 and TRBJ2-1; the match to TRBD2 covers 10 bases. Germline lookup yields CDR1 SGHRS and CDR2 YFSETQ. This CDR3 comprises 16 residues. V trimming: 4 bases; J trimming: 6 bases; junction bases outside the gene matches: 10.

This chain connects TRBV5-1 to TRBJ1-2; possibly TRBD1 for D (5 bases). V was trimmed by 4 bases and J by 7 bases, leaving 20 bases between them. The germline V gene has CDR1 SGHRS and CDR2 YFSETQ. The CDR3 runs 15 residues. CDR3 sequence: CASSDRPKQGGGYTF. CDR3 DNA sequence: TGCGCCAGCAGCGATAGACCCAAGCAGGGAGGTGGCTACACCTTC.

This clonotype was observed a few times. This chain joins TRBV7-9 and TRBJ2-3; 8 nucleotides match TRBD2. This CDR3 contains 17 residues. Trimming cost V 3 bases and J 3 bases; bases outside gene matches: 11. Germline V lookup: CDR1 SEHNR, CDR2 FQNEAQ (reference sequence). Here the CDR3 DNA reads TGTGCCAGCAGCTTCCTACTAGCGGCACTGTCGACAGATACGCAGTATTTT. This translates into CASSFLLAALSTDTQYF.

In DNA form, the CDR3 reads TGCAGTGCTACGACTAGCGGGGAGGGAGATACGCAGTATTTT. The encoded protein is CSATTSGEGDTQYF. The chain carries TRBV20-1 and TRBJ2-3, with 11 bases aligning to TRBD2. Germline V gene data show CDR1 as DFQATT and CDR2 as SNEGSKA (reference sequence). The CDR3 length is 14 residues. V lost 4 bases to trimming and J lost 5 bases; unmatched junction nucleotides: 5.

The chain is built from TRBV29-1 and TRBJ1-2; weak D call: TRBD1 (6 bases). V lost 0 bases and J 13 bases, leaving 18 bases between the germline ends. The CDR3 is 13 residues long. Germline V gene data show CDR1 as SQVTM and CDR2 as ANQGSEA. In DNA form, the CDR3 reads TGCAGCGTTGAAGATGGGGGGCTCTACAGTCTCACCTTC. Amino acid sequence: CSVEDGGLYSLTF.

V gene TRBV4-1 combines with J gene TRBJ2-1; 12 bases match TRBD2. The CDR3 sequence is 17 residues long. The junction had 11 bases not matched to a gene; V was cut back by 4 bases and J by 7 bases. Germline V gene data show CDR1 as MGHRA and CDR2 as YSYEKL. Here the CDR3 DNA reads TGCGCCAGCAGCCGAGAGGCTAGCGGGAGGGCCGGGAATGAGCAGTTCTTC. Residues: CASSREASGRAGNEQFF.